Shown below are 25 T cell receptor beta chains from a single sample sequenced in a study of T cell clonality in common variable immunodeficiency. Method: immunoSEQ multiplex PCR; TCRdb's copy keeps in-frame clones and lacks some. This sample has fewer than 50,000 clones, each found more than once. Specimen: peripheral blood mononuclear cells. The origin of the receptors is a person aged 18 to 75 in good health.

This clone was counted ten times or more. The read ends 3 residues shy of where the CDR3 ends; the end is completed using the germline J gene. The genes are TRBV5-1 and TRBJ2-1, with TRBD1 matching 8 bases. V lost 0 bases, J lost 7 bases, and 6 bases stayed unmatched. CDR1 is SGHRS, CDR2 YFSETQ, per germline. CDR3 size: 15 residues. The covered CDR3 bases are TGCGCCAGCAGCTTGGAGGACAGGGTACGGAATGAG. This codes for CASSLEDRVRNE. The full CDR3 protein reads CASSLEDRVRNEQFF. Full variable domain (outside the CDR3, taken from reference TRBV5-1 and TRBJ2-1): KAGVTQTPRYLIKTRGQQVTLSCSPISGHRSVSWYQQTPGQGLQFLFEYFSETQRNKGNFPGRFSGRQFSNSRSEMNVSTLELGDSALYLCASSLEDRVRNEQFFGPGTRLTVL.

Many counts were recorded for this clone. Read sequence stops 3 residues before the CDR3 end, and the germline J gene provides the missing end. V is TRBV30 and J is TRBJ2-7, with D possibly TRBD2 on 7 matching bases. The CDR3 consists of 12 residues. CDR1 is GTSNPN, CDR2 SVGIG, per germline (reference sequence). V was shortened by 3 bases and J by 5 bases, with 11 bases between the two germline ends. This CDR3 is CAWSEGGNEQYF. Partial CDR3 DNA: TGTGCCTGGAGCGAGGGGGGGAACGAG. Supplemented by reference TRBV30 and TRBJ2-7, the full variable domain reads SQTIHQWPATLVQPVGSPLSLECTVEGTSNPNLYWYRQAAGRGLQLLFYSVGIGQISSEVPQNLSASRPQDRQFILSSKKLLLSDSGFYLCAWSEGGNEQYFGPGTRLTVT.

This clone was counted ten times or more. Read coverage stops 3 residues before the CDR3 terminus; the germline J gene supplies the remainder. The rearrangement links TRBV5-1 to TRBJ1-4, with TRBD1 matching 8 bases. V lost 1 base, J lost 3 bases, and 8 bases stayed unmatched. In germline, CDR1 is SGHRS, CDR2 YFSETQ. The CDR3 extends over 17 amino acids. The CDR3 bases that were read are TGCGCCAGCAGCTTGAACGCAGGGGGCGCACCTAATGAAAAA. Its translation is CASSLNAGGAPNEK. The CDR3 as a whole reads CASSLNAGGAPNEKLFF.

The table lists this clone with many counts. The observed sequence ends 3 residues before the CDR3 terminus, with the missing tail filled in from the germline J gene. The chain is built from TRBV2 and TRBJ2-1; the D is unclear. The germline gives CDR1 SNHLY, CDR2 FYNNEI. CDR3 length equals 15 residues. Between the trimmed V and J ends, which lost 2 bases and 5 bases, there was a span of 13 bases. The CDR3 region is CASSENNGRNNEQFF. The DNA read from the CDR3 is TGTGCCAGCAGTGAAAACAATGGCAGGAACAATGAG. Complete variable domain (other parts from reference TRBV2 and TRBJ2-1): EPEVTQTPSHQVTQMGQEVILRCVPISNHLYFYWYRQILGQKVEFLVSFYNNEISEKSEIFDDQFSVERPDGSNFTLKIRSTKLEDSAMYFCASSENNGRNNEQFFGPGTRLTVL.

There are many counts of this clone. The read comes to an end 3 residues before the CDR3 does, leaving the germline J gene to fill in the end. The chain is built from TRBV19 and TRBJ2-6; 8 bases fit TRBD1. CDR1 is LNHDA, CDR2 SQIVND, per germline (reference sequence). Trimming took 8 bases from V and 0 from J; bases not matched to a gene: 3. This CDR3 comprises 15 residues. The CDR3 spells CASATGVSGANVLTF. The part of the CDR3 DNA that was read is TGTGCCAGTGCGACAGGGGTCTCTGGGGCCAACGTC.

This clone has at least ten counts. The CDR3 is cut off 3 residues early in the read; its end comes from the germline J gene. This chain links TRBV5-1 with TRBJ2-3; 10 bases are a match to TRBD1. CDR3 length: 15 amino acids. The ends lost 3 bases at V and 4 bases at J; junction bases unmatched: 5. CDR1 is SGHRS, CDR2 YFSETQ, per germline. The CDR3 protein is CASSWDRGSPDTQYF. CDR3 bases read: TGCGCCAGCAGCTGGGACAGGGGAAGTCCAGATACG. Looking up the rest from reference TRBV5-1 and TRBJ2-3 gives the full variable domain: KAGVTQTPRYLIKTRGQQVTLSCSPISGHRSVSWYQQTPGQGLQFLFEYFSETQRNKGNFPGRFSGRQFSNSRSEMNVSTLELGDSALYLCASSWDRGSPDTQYFGPGTRLTVL.

This clone was counted many times. The read terminates 3 residues before the CDR3 end, so the remaining end is supplied by the germline J gene. The chain combines TRBV28 with TRBJ2-1; TRBD1 might be the D (6 bases). Per the germline V gene, CDR1 is MDHEN and CDR2 is SYDVKM. Trimming removed 1 base at V and 6 bases at J, with 7 bases between. The CDR3 is 13 amino acids. The CDR3 is CASSLFRGNEQFF. The sequenced part of the CDR3 DNA is TGTGCCAGCAGTTTATTCAGGGGCAATGAG.

Ten or more counts support this clone. The CDR3 extends 3 residues past the end of the read, so its final part is completed from the germline J gene. This chain links TRBV11-2 with TRBJ2-2; D is undetermined. Germline CDR1 and CDR2: SGHAT and FQNNGV. Between the trimmed V and J ends, which lost 5 bases and 2 bases, there was a span of 3 bases. This CDR3 region has 12 residues. The CDR3 loop reads CASSLNTGELFF. CDR3 DNA, as far as it was read: TGTGCCAGCAGCCTCAACACCGGGGAG.

This clone has a count of ten or more. The read terminates 3 residues before the CDR3 end, so the remaining end is supplied by the germline J gene. The chain employs TRBV7-9 and TRBJ1-2, with 8 bases fitting TRBD1. This CDR3 has 13 amino acids. CDR1 and CDR2 from the germline V gene are SEHNR and FQNEAQ (reference sequence). Germline trimming cut 2 bases from V and 5 bases from J; bases unmatched to any gene: 1. Incomplete CDR3 DNA: TGTGCCAGCAGCTTAAGACAGGGGTATGGC. Amino acid sequence: CASSLRQGYG. The whole CDR3 region reads CASSLRQGYGYTF.

The sample holds many counts of this clone. The read gets to within 3 residues of the CDR3 end, and the germline J gene fills in the rest. The chain has TRBV4-1 and TRBJ1-1; 10 bases are shared with TRBD1. The V segment lost 4 bases and the J segment 1 base; nucleotides outside the gene matches: 6. Germline CDR1 and CDR2: MGHRA and YSYEKL. This CDR3 has 16 amino acids. The part of the CDR3 DNA that was read is TGCGCCAGCAGCCTGACAGGGGGCTTAGAGAACACTGAA. Amino acid sequence: CASSLTGGLENTE. The complete CDR3 protein is CASSLTGGLENTEAFF.

This clone came up many times. The read terminates 3 residues before the CDR3 end, so the remaining end is supplied by the germline J gene. The J gene is TRBJ2-1, the V gene TRBV7-6, with 7 bases identical to TRBD2. The CDR3 extends over 17 amino acids. Germline assignment: CDR1 SGHVS and CDR2 FNYEAQ. With V trimmed by 4 bases and J by 0 bases, 9 bases remained unmatched. This chain's CDR3 is CASSSLLAPSSYNEQFF. The CDR3 DNA, read in part, is TGTGCCAGCAGCTCCCTACTAGCGCCGAGCTCCTACAATGAG.

This clone showed up many times. The CDR3 end falls 3 residues outside the read, so it is completed with the germline J gene. The V gene is TRBV29-1, the J gene TRBJ2-7; 10 bases align to TRBD2. V lost 4 bases and J lost 3; bases outside the gene matches: 9. CDR3 length equals 15 residues. CDR1 is SQVTM and CDR2 is ANQGSEA in the germline V gene. The sequenced CDR3 bases are TGCAGCGTTGTAAGCGGGAGGGCCTCAGGCTACGAG. Translated: CSVVSGRASGYE. The entire CDR3 sequence reads CSVVSGRASGYEQYF.

This clone was seen many times. The CDR3 end is not reached by the read, which stops 3 residues before it; the germline J gene fills it in. V and J are TRBV7-2 and TRBJ2-7; maybe TRBD2 (6 bases). The V end lost 2 bases, the J end lost 1 base, and 6 bases lay between the germline ends. The germline gives CDR1 SGHTA, CDR2 FQGNSA. CDR3 length equals 13 residues. The sequenced part of the CDR3 DNA is TGTGCCAGCAGCTTACGGGGGTCCTACGAG. Translation: CASSLRGSYE. From start to end, the CDR3 is CASSLRGSYEQYF.

This clone was picked up many times. The CDR3 here is CSVEIPRDFGTDTQYF. The part of the CDR3 DNA that was read is TGCAGCGTTGAGATCCCCCGGGACTTCGGCACAGATACG. V and J are TRBV29-1 and TRBJ2-3; D may be TRBD2 (6 bases). The CDR3 goes on 3 residues after the read ends, and that part is filled in from the germline J gene. CDR3 size: 16 residues. V shed 3 bases and J shed 1 base, with 17 bases lying between them. Per germline, CDR1 SQVTM and CDR2 ANQGSEA.

This clone was recorded at least ten times. The read ends 3 residues before the CDR3 terminus; that terminus is restored from the germline J gene. The V and J genes are TRBV20-1 and TRBJ1-1; no clear D. The length of the CDR3 is 15 residues. Germline CDR1 DFQATT, CDR2 SNEGSKA (reference sequence). Trimming left V 3 bases short and J 1 base short, with 15 bases between. CDR3 sequence: CSASGGGLRNTEAFF. The CDR3 bases that were read are TGCAGTGCTAGTGGAGGCGGGTTACGGAACACTGAA.

This clone has at least ten counts. The sequence runs out 3 residues before the end of the CDR3; the remainder is reconstructed from the germline J gene. The chain combines TRBV5-1 with TRBJ1-4; 11 nucleotides match TRBD1. V shed 4 bases and J 8 bases; nucleotides not matched to a gene: 4. The length of the CDR3 is 14 residues. Germline V gene sequence: CDR1 SGHRS, CDR2 YFSETQ. The sequenced part of the CDR3 DNA is TGCGCCAGCAGCGGCGGGACAGGGGGGGAAAAA. This codes for CASSGGTGGEK. The full CDR3 reads CASSGGTGGEKLFF.

In its sample, this clone was seen many times. The read stops 3 residues short of the end of the CDR3; the missing end is completed from the germline J gene. The V call is TRBV10-1, the J call TRBJ1-5; the D is unclear. This CDR3 has 13 residues. Germline CDR1 WNHNN, CDR2 SYGVQD (reference sequence). With 5 bases removed from V and 9 bases from J, the gap between germline ends came to 14 bases. This chain's CDR3 is CASSQIPSGPQHF. Incomplete CDR3 DNA: TGCGCCAGCAGTCAGATCCCCTCGGGGCCC.

This clone was seen repeatedly, ten times or more. The read gets to within 3 residues of the CDR3 end, and the germline J gene fills in the rest. The rearrangement links TRBV30 to TRBJ2-5; TRBD1 matches at 7 bases. Per germline, CDR1 GTSNPN and CDR2 SVGIG (reference sequence). The CDR3 has 14 amino acids. Losses at the gene ends were 2 bases for V and 2 bases for J; bases not matched to a gene: 5. This CDR3 is CAWSPTGYQETQYF. The sequenced CDR3 bases are TGTGCCTGGAGTCCGACAGGGTATCAAGAGACC.

This clone was seen only a few times. The sequence runs out 3 residues before the end of the CDR3; the remainder is reconstructed from the germline J gene. The V call is TRBV20-1, the J call TRBJ2-3; 9 bases fit TRBD2. Germline V gives CDR1 DFQATT, CDR2 SNEGSKA (reference sequence). The CDR3 has 12 amino acids. Here the CDR3 reads CSPGGRADTQYF. The part of the CDR3 DNA that was read is TGCAGCCCGGGCGGGAGGGCAGATACG.

This clone was counted many times. This chain's CDR3 is CASSLAGGTDSEQFF. Incomplete CDR3 DNA: TGTGCCAGCAGCTTAGCTGGCGGGACTGATAGTGAG. The rearrangement uses TRBV7-6 and TRBJ2-1; D is perhaps TRBD2 (6 bases). The read comes to an end 3 residues before the CDR3 does, leaving the germline J gene to fill in the end. CDR1 SGHVS and CDR2 FNYEAQ come from the germline V gene. The CDR3 extends over 15 amino acids. V lost 0 bases, J lost 9 bases, and 15 bases lay in between. The variable domain in full, with the rest retrieved from reference TRBV7-6 and TRBJ2-1, is GAGVSQSPRYKVTKRGQDVALRCDPISGHVSLYWYRQALGQGPEFLTYFNYEAQQDKSGLPNDRFSAERPEGSISTLTIQRTEQRDSAMYRCASSLAGGTDSEQFFGPGTRLTVL.

This clone was counted a few times. The CDR3 is cut off 3 residues early in the read; its end comes from the germline J gene. The gene calls are TRBV6-2 or TRBV6-3 and TRBJ2-4; 7 nucleotides agree with TRBD1. The CDR3 covers 11 residues. The V gene's germline CDR1 is MNHEY and CDR2 SVGEGT. The CDR3: CASNSGGGQYF. Partial CDR3 DNA: TGTGCCAGCAACTCAGGGGGTGGT.

This clone was recorded at least ten times. The CDR3 goes on 3 residues after the read ends, and that part is filled in from the germline J gene. The rearrangement joins TRBV6-4 to TRBJ2-3; 11 nucleotides match TRBD2. V trimming: 5 bases; J trimming: 3 bases; junction bases outside the gene matches: 4. Germline lookup yields CDR1 MRHNA and CDR2 SNTAGT. There are 15 residues in the CDR3. The CDR3 DNA, read in part, is TGTGCCAGCAGTACCAGGACTAGCGGGACAGATACG. Translation: CASSTRTSGTDT. In full, the CDR3 is CASSTRTSGTDTQYF.

This clone was seen ten or more times. CDR3 DNA, as far as it was read: TGTGCCAGCAGCCAACTTCAAACAGGGGGCGCTGACTATGGC. Protein sequence: CASSQLQTGGADYG. The entire CDR3 protein is CASSQLQTGGADYGYTF. The chain combines TRBV14 with TRBJ1-2; 9 bases are shared with TRBD1. The CDR3 end lies 3 residues beyond the end of the read and is filled in from the germline J gene. The CDR3 totals 17 residues. CDR1 is SGHDN and CDR2 is FVKESK in the germline V gene. Trimming removed 2 bases from V and 3 bases from J; junction bases left unmatched: 10. Complete variable domain (other parts from reference TRBV14 and TRBJ1-2): EAGVTQFPSHSVIEKGQTVTLRCDPISGHDNLYWYRRVMGKEIKFLLHFVKESKQDESGMPNNRFLAERTGGTYSTLKVQPAELEDSGVYFCASSQLQTGGADYGYTFGSGTRLTVV.

The sample holds many counts of this clone. The read is 3 residues too short to cover the CDR3 end, so that end is filled in from the germline J gene. The rearrangement links TRBV5-1 to TRBJ1-2; 8 bases are a match to TRBD1. This CDR3 has 14 amino acids. Germline CDR1 is SGHRS and CDR2 is YFSETQ. The V and J ends lost 3 bases and 2 bases, in that order; junction bases with no gene match: 3. The DNA read from the CDR3 is TGCGCCAGCAGCTCCCAGGGGGCCAACTATGGC. Its translation is CASSSQGANYG. The CDR3 in full is CASSSQGANYGYTF.

This clone was picked up a small number of times. The junction differs from germline at one of its ends, possibly a read error. CDR3 bases read: TGTGCCGGTAGTTCAAGACAGGGAGGTTATGAAAAA. Translating gives CAGSSRQGGYEK. The CDR3 as a whole reads CAGSSRQGGYEKLFF. The V and J genes are TRBV19 and TRBJ1-4; 7 bases line up with TRBD1. With the read ending 3 residues before the CDR3 end, the germline J gene is used to fill in that end. The CDR3 is made up of 15 amino acids. Germline V lookup: CDR1 LNHDA, CDR2 SQIVND (reference sequence). The whole variable domain, remainder taken from reference TRBV19 and TRBJ1-4, is DGGITQSPKYLFRKEGQNVTLSCEQNLNHDAMYWYRQDPGQGLRLIYYSQIVNDFQKGDIAEGYSVSREKKESFPLTVTSAQKNPTAFYLCAGSSRQGGYEKLFFGSGTQLSVL.